This entry lists 17 T cell receptor beta chains sequenced from one sample in a study of T cell repertoires in cytomegalovirus infection. TCRdb redid the calling of the reads with MiXCR, one entry per CDR3 protein. The table has around 280,000 distinct CDR3 sequences, roughly an eighth seen once. Sequenced sample: PBMCs. The source of these receptors is a human donor in good health (CMV status not recorded). Some clones in this sample may be carry-over from other donors' samples.

V and J are TRBV4-1 and TRBJ1-1; D is uncertain. The length of the CDR3 is 15 residues. CDR1 MGHRA and CDR2 YSYEKL come from the germline V gene. The V gene lost 1 base and the J gene lost 1 base, with 10 bases spanning the gap. The DNA for the CDR3 is TGCGCCAGCAGCCAAGTTTCTTTAGGGAACACTGAAGCTTTCTTT. This codes for CASSQVSLGNTEAFF.

The rearrangement links TRBV18 to TRBJ1-2; 12 nucleotides agree with TRBD1. In germline, CDR1 is KGHSH, CDR2 LQKENI. Trimming removed 5 bases from V and 7 bases from J; junction bases left unmatched: 5. The length of the CDR3 is 14 residues. The CDR3 DNA reads TGTGCCAGCTCAAGCGGGACAGGGGGCGCTGGCTACACCTTC. Translating it yields CASSSGTGGAGYTF.

This clonotype was seen only a few times. The CDR3 sequence: CSATNRGQWDKNIQYF. The CDR3 nucleotides read TGCAGTGCAACGAACAGGGGGCAGTGGGACAAAAACATTCAGTACTTC. This chain uses TRBV20-1 with TRBJ2-4, with TRBD1 matching over 9 bases. CDR3 length: 16 residues. The germline V gene encodes CDR1 DFQATT and CDR2 SNEGSKA (reference sequence). Trimming cost V 6 bases and J 3 bases; bases outside gene matches: 12.

The rearrangement joins TRBV20-1 to TRBJ1-1, with 7 bases aligning to TRBD1. CDR1 is DFQATT and CDR2 is SNEGSKA in the germline V gene (reference sequence). Losses at the gene ends were 0 bases for V and 2 bases for J; bases not matched to a gene: 6. This CDR3 comprises 15 residues. The CDR3 nucleotides are TGCAGTGCTAGAGATTCTTCAGGGGGTAACACTGAAGCTTTCTTT. Its translation is CSARDSSGGNTEAFF.

In this sample, this clonotype turned up many times. V gene TRBV29-1 combines with J gene TRBJ2-7; D may be TRBD1 (6 bases). This CDR3 is built from 13 residues. V lost 7 bases and J 6 bases, leaving 19 bases between the germline ends. Per the germline V gene, CDR1 is SQVTM and CDR2 is ANQGSEA. The CDR3 loop is CSASVTGLGEQYF. Here the CDR3 DNA reads TGCAGCGCCAGCGTAACAGGGTTGGGCGAGCAGTACTTC.

This clonotype appeared a few times. The CDR3 here is CASSQGRLLAGSTDTQYF. CDR3 coding DNA: TGTGCCAGCAGCCAAGGGCGCCTACTAGCGGGGAGCACAGATACGCAGTATTTT. The V and J genes are TRBV3-1 and TRBJ2-3, with 10 positions matching TRBD2. V shed 1 base, J shed 0 bases, and the junction held 7 bases outside the gene matches. Looked up from germline, CDR1 is LGHDT and CDR2 is YNNKEL (reference sequence). This CDR3 region has 18 residues.

This clonotype was found a few times. The chain joins TRBV5-1 to TRBJ2-1; TRBD1 matches at 10 bases. CDR1 is SGHRS and CDR2 is YFSETQ in the germline V gene. Trimming removed 10 bases from V and 7 bases from J; junction bases left unmatched: 8. This CDR3 is built from 13 residues. CDR3 sequence (DNA): TGCGCCTCGCGACAGGGGGCCGGTAATGAGCAGTTCTTC. Translated: CASRQGAGNEQFF. Full variable domain (remainder filled in from reference TRBV5-1 and TRBJ2-1): KAGVTQTPRYLIKTRGQQVTLSCSPISGHRSVSWYQQTPGQGLQFLFEYFSETQRNKGNFPGRFSGRQFSNSRSEMNVSTLELGDSALYLCASRQGAGNEQFFGPGTRLTVL.

This clonotype was observed at least ten times. This chain joins TRBV19 and TRBJ1-1; D remains unclear. The germline V gene has CDR1 LNHDA and CDR2 SQIVND (reference sequence). V shed 1 base and J shed 8 bases, with 8 bases lying between them. The CDR3 sequence is 12 residues long. This CDR3 is CASSIAEKEAFF. For the CDR3, the DNA is TGTGCCAGTAGTATAGCCGAAAAGGAAGCTTTCTTT.

This chain connects TRBV29-1 to TRBJ2-6; D is unresolved. With 4 bases removed from V and 0 bases from J, the gap between germline ends came to 4 bases. CDR3 length equals 13 residues. Germline V CDR1 and CDR2: SQVTM, ANQGSEA. The CDR3 bases are TGCAGCGTTGCGGACTCTGGGGCCAACGTCCTGACTTTC. Translating gives CSVADSGANVLTF.

This clonotype appeared many times. J is TRBJ1-1 and V is TRBV5-4; D not resolved. Germline V gene data show CDR1 as SGHNT and CDR2 as YYREEE (reference sequence). V lost 7 bases and J lost 5, with 15 bases in between. The CDR3 loop spans 13 amino acids. CDR3 DNA sequence: TGTGCCAGCTCCCCTTTCGTGGGAACTGAAGCTTTCTTT. Translation: CASSPFVGTEAFF.

Many counts were recorded for this clonotype. This rearrangement joins TRBV28 to TRBJ2-6, with D unclear. The CDR3 length is 15 residues. CDR1 is MDHEN, CDR2 SYDVKM, per germline. The germline V and J ends were trimmed by 6 bases and 0 bases, with 9 bases remaining between them. The CDR3 loop reads CASSTPSSGANVLTF. CDR3 bases: TGTGCCAGCAGCACCCCGTCCTCTGGGGCCAACGTCCTGACTTTC.

The genes are TRBV7-6 and TRBJ2-1; D is undetermined. This CDR3 is built from 11 residues. V lost 5 bases and J 9 bases, leaving 8 bases between the germline ends. Germline-derived CDR1 and CDR2 are SGHVS and FNYEAQ. The CDR3 reads CASSQFGEQFF. As DNA, the CDR3 is TGTGCCAGCAGCCAATTTGGTGAGCAGTTCTTC.

The chain carries TRBV27 and TRBJ1-5; the D gene is possibly TRBD1 (6 bases). Germline V gene lookup returns CDR1 MNHEY and CDR2 SMNVEV (reference sequence). CDR3 length: 15 amino acids. V shed 4 bases and J shed 2 bases, with 12 bases lying between them. The CDR3 protein is CASSSTGLGNQPQHF. CDR3 in DNA: TGTGCCAGCAGTTCCACAGGGTTGGGCAATCAGCCCCAGCATTTT.

At least ten counts were recorded for this clonotype. The rearrangement links TRBV7-2 to TRBJ2-1; 13 bases agree with TRBD2. Germline CDR1 reads SGHTA; CDR2 reads FQGNSA. V was clipped by 5 bases and J by 12 bases; unmatched bases: 13. The CDR3 totals 16 residues. As DNA, the CDR3 is TGTGCCAGCAGCGCCCGGACTAGCGGGAGATGGGCGGGGCAGTTCTTC. It yields the protein CASSARTSGRWAGQFF. The variable domain in full, completed from reference TRBV7-2 and TRBJ2-1, reads GAGVSQSPSNKVTEKGKDVELRCDPISGHTALYWYRQSLGQGLEFLIYFQGNSAPDKSGLPSDRFSAERTGGSVSTLTIQRTQQEDSAVYLCASSARTSGRWAGQFFGPGTRLTVL.

This clonotype was counted ten times or more. V gene TRBV4-3 combines with J gene TRBJ1-3, with no clear D. The CDR3 is 16 residues long. Trimming removed 0 bases at V and 2 bases at J, with 11 bases between. Germline CDR1 reads LGHNA; CDR2 reads YSLEER. This chain's CDR3 is CASSQDRGQTGNTIYF. The CDR3 coding sequence is TGCGCCAGCAGCCAAGATCGAGGGCAGACTGGAAACACCATATATTTT.

The gene calls are TRBV20-1 and TRBJ2-7; D not resolved. V was cut by 5 bases and J by 0 bases, with 14 bases left in between. Germline CDR1 DFQATT, CDR2 SNEGSKA (reference sequence). This CDR3 contains 14 residues. In DNA form, the CDR3 reads TGCAGTGCTGGAACTCCTCTCAGCTCCTACGAGCAGTACTTC. Translated, it gives CSAGTPLSSYEQYF.

This clonotype was found many times. In nucleotides, the CDR3 is TGTGCCAGCAGTCGAGACAATGAGCAGTTCTTC. It specifies CASSRDNEQFF. This rearrangement joins TRBV6-2 or TRBV6-3 to TRBJ2-1; D is unresolved. CDR1 is MNHEY, CDR2 SVGEGT, per germline. Trimming stripped 5 bases from V and 5 bases from J, with 4 bases between. The CDR3 totals 11 residues.